The TCR beta chain under discussion was sequenced for a study of T cells in Graves' hyperthyroidism and ophthalmopathy. Patients showing uncontrolled infection, other autoimmune disease, pregnancy or lactation were ineligible. What was amplified from RNA transcripts were TCR beta CDR3 regions. TCR CDR3 regions were first amplified by RT-PCR with HTBI primers. TCRdb recomputed calls from the multiplex PCR reads with MiXCR, one row per CDR3 protein. The repertoire holds around 420,000 distinct CDR3 sequences, with 15% to 19% as singletons. General observations from the study: It was a median 6.5 months before onset that the model predicted ophthalmopathy. Most clonotypes expanded in thyroid above 0.001 were likewise present in blood.

This clonotype was seen only a few times. Its antigen is as yet unknown. Trimming removed 2 bases from V and 5 bases from J, with 10 bases in between. The CDR3 has 14 amino acids. CDR1 is MNHNS and CDR2 is SASEGT in the germline V gene. This clonotype originated in a woman aged 18-29 years with Graves' hyperthyroidism. The sequenced sample was blood. The chain recombines TRBV6-1 with TRBJ1-5, with a weak D call TRBD1 (5 bases). The CDR3 DNA reads as TGTGCCAGCAGTGAACCGGGACGGTATCAGCCCCAGCATTTT. Its translation: CASSEPGRYQPQHF.